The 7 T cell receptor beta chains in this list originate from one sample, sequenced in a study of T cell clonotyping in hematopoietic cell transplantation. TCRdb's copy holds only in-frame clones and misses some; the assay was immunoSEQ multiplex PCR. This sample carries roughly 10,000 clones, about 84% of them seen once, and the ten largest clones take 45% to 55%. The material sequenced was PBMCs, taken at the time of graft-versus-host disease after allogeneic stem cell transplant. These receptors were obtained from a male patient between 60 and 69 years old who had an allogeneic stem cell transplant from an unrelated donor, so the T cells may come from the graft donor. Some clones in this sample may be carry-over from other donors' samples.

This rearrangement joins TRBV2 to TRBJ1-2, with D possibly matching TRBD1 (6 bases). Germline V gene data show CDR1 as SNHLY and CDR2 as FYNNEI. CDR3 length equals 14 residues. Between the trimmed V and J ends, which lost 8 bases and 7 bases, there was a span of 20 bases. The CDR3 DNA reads TGTGCCAGCGGAAGGGACAACGGGGGGGGTGGCTACACCTTC. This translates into CASGRDNGGGGYTF.

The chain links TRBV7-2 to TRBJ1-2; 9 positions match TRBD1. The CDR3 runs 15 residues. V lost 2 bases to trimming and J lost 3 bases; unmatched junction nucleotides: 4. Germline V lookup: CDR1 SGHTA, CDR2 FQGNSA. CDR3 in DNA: TGTGCCAGCAGCTTACCGGGACAGGGACACTATGGCTACACCTTC. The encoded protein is CASSLPGQGHYGYTF.

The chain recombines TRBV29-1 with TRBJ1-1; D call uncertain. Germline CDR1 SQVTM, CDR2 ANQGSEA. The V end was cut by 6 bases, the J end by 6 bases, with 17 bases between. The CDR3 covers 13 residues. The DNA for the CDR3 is TGCAGCGTGTACCGAGGGTTCACGGCTGAAGCTTTCTTT. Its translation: CSVYRGFTAEAFF.

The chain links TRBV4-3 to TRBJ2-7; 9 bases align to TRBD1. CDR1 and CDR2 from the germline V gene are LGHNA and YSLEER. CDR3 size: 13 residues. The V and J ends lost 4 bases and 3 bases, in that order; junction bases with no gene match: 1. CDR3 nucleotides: TGCGCCAGCAGCCGGGACAGGGTCTACGAGCAGTACTTC. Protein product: CASSRDRVYEQYF.

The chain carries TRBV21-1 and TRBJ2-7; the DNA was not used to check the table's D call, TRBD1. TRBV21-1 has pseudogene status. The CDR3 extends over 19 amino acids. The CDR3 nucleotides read TGTGCCAGCAGCACTCCCGGGACAGGGGGCCGTAGGAAATCCTACGAGCAGTACTTC. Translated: CASSTPGTGGRRKSYEQYF.

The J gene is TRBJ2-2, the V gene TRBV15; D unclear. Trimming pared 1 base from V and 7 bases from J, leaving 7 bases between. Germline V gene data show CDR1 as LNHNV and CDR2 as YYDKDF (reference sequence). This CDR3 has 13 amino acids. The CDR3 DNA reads TGTGCCACCAGCAGAGGAGAACACGGGGAGCTGTTTTTT. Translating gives CATSRGEHGELFF.

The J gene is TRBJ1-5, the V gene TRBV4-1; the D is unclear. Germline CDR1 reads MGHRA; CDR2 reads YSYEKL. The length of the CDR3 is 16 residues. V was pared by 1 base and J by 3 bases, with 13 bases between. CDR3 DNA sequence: TGCGCCAGCAGCCAAGGTTGGCAGGCATTCAATCAGCCCCAGCATTTT. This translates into CASSQGWQAFNQPQHF.